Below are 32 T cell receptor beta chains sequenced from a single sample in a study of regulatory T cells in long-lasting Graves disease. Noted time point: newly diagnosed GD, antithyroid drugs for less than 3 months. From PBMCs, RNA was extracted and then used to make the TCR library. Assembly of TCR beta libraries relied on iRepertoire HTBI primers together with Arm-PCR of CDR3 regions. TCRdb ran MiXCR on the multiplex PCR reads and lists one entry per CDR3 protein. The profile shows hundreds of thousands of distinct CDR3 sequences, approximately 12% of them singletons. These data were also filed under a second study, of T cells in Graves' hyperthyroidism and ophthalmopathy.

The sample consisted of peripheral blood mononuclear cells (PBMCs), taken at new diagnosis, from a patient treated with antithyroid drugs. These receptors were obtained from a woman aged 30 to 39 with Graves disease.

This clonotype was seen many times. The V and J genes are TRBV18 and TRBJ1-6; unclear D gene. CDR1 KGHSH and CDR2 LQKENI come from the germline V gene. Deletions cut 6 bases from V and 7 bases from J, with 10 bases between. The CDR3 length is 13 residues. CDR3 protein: CASSRGPNSPLHF. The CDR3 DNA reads TGTGCCAGCTCCCGAGGACCAAATTCACCCCTCCACTTT.

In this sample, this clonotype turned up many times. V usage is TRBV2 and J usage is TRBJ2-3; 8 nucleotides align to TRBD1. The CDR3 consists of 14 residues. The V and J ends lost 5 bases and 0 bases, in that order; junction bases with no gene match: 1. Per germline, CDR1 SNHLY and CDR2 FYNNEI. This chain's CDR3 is CASSRDRSTDTQYF. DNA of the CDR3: TGTGCCAGCAGTCGGGACAGGAGCACAGATACGCAGTATTTT. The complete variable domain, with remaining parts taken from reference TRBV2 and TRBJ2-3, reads EPEVTQTPSHQVTQMGQEVILRCVPISNHLYFYWYRQILGQKVEFLVSFYNNEISEKSEIFDDQFSVERPDGSNFTLKIRSTKLEDSAMYFCASSRDRSTDTQYFGPGTRLTVL.

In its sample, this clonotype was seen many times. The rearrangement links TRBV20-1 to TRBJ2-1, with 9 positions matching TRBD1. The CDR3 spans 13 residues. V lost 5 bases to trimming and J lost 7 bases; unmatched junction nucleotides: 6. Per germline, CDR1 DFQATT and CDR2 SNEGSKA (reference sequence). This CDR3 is CSARTGVTNEQFF. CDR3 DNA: TGCAGTGCTCGGACAGGGGTGACGAATGAGCAGTTCTTC.

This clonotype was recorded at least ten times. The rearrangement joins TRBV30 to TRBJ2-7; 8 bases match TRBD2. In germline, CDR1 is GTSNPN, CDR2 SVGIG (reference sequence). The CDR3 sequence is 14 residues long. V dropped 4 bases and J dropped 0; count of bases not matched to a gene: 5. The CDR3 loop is CAWKRESYSYEQYF. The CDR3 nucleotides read TGTGCCTGGAAGCGGGAGTCGTACTCCTACGAGCAGTACTTC.

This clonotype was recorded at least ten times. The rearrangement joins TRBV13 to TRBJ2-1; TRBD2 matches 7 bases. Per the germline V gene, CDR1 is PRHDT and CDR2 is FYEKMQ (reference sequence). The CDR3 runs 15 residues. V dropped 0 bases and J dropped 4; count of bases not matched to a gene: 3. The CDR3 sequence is CASSLGRGRYNEQFF. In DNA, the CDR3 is TGTGCCAGCAGCTTAGGGCGGGGGAGATACAATGAGCAGTTCTTC.

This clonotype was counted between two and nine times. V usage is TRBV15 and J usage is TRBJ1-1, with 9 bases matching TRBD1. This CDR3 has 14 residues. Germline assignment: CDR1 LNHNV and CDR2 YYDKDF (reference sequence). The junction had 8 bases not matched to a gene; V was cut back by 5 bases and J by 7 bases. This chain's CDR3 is CATSDWDRDYEAFF. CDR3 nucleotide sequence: TGTGCCACCAGCGACTGGGACAGGGATTATGAAGCTTTCTTT. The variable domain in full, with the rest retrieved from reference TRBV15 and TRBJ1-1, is DAMVIQNPRYQVTQFGKPVTLSCSQTLNHNVMYWYQQKSSQAPKLLFHYYDKDFNNEADTPDNFQSRRPNTSFCFLDIRSPGLGDTAMYLCATSDWDRDYEAFFGQGTRLTVV.

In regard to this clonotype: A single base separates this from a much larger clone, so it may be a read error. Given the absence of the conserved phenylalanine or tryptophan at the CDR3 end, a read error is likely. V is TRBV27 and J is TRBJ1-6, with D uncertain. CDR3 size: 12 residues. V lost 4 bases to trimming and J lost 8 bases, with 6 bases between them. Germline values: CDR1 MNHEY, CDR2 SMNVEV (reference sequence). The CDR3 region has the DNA TGTGCCAGCAGTTCCCCGCATTCACCCCTCCACCTT. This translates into CASSSPHSPLHL.

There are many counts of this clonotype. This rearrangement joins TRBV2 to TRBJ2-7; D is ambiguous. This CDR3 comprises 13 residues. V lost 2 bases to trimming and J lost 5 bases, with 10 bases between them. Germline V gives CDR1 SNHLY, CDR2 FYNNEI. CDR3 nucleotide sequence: TGTGCCAGCAGTGAAAACAGTGTGAACGAGCAGTACTTC. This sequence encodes CASSENSVNEQYF.

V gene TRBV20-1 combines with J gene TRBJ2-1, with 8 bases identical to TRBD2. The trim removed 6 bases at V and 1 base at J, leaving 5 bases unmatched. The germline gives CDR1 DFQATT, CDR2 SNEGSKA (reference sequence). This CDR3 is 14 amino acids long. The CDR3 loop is CSAGTRLSYNEQFF. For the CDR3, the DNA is TGCAGTGCCGGGACTAGATTGTCCTACAATGAGCAGTTCTTC.

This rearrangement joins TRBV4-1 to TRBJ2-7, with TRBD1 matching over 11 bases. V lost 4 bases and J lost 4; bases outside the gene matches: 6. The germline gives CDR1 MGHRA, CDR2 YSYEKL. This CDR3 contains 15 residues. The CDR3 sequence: CASSLGQGGRYEQYF. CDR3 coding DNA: TGCGCCAGCAGCCTGGGACAGGGGGGGAGATACGAGCAGTACTTC.

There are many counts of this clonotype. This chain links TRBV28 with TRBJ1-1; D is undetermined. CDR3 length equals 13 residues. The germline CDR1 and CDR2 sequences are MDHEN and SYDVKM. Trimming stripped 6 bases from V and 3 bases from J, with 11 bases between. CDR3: CASRPYVDTEAFF. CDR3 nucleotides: TGTGCCAGCAGGCCTTATGTCGACACTGAAGCTTTCTTT.

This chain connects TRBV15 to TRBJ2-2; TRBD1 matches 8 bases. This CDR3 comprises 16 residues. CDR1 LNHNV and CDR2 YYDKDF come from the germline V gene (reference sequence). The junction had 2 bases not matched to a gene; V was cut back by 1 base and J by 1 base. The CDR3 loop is CATSRGDRLNTGELFF. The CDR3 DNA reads TGTGCCACCAGCAGAGGGGACAGGCTGAACACCGGGGAGCTGTTTTTT.

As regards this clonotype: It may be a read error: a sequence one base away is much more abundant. As DNA, the CDR3 is TGTGCCAGCAGCCCATCCATGGGGTACTCCTCCCACAATGAGCAGTTCTTC. Protein product: CASSPSMGYSSHNEQFF. V gene TRBV6-1 combines with J gene TRBJ2-1; D gene unclear. The CDR3 spans 17 residues. Germline CDR1 reads MNHNS; CDR2 reads SASEGT.

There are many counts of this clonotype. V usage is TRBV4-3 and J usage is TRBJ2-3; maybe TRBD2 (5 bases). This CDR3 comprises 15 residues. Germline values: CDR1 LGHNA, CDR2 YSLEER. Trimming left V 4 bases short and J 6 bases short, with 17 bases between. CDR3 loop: CASSPSRLAGDTQYF. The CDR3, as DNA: TGCGCCAGCAGCCCAAGTCGGCTAGCTGGCGATACGCAGTATTTT.

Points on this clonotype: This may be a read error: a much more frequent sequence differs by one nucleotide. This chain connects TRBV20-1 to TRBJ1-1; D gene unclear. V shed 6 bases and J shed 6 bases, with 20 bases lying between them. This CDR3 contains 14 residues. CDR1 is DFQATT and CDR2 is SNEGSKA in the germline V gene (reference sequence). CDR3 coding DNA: TGCAGTGCGCCAACCTCGGACCTAAACGCTGAAGCTTTCTTT. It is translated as CSAPTSDLNAEAFF.

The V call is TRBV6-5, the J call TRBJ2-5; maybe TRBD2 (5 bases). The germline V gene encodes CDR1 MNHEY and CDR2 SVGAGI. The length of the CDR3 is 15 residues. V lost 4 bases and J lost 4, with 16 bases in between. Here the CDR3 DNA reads TGTGCCAGCAGTTCCCCAAGGAAGGGAGTAGAGACCCAGTACTTC. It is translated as CASSSPRKGVETQYF.

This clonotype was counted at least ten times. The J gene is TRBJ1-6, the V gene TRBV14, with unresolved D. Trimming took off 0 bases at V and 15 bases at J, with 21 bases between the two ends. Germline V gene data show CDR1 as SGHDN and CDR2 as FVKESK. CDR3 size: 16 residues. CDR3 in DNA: TGTGCCAGCAGCCAAGAACGGAGCCACCGCTTGAAGGGCCTCCACTTT. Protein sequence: CASSQERSHRLKGLHF.

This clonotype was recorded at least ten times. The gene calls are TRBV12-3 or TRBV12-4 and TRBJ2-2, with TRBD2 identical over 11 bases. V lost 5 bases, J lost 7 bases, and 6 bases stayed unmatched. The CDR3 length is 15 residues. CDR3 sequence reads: CASSNSGRAGGELFF. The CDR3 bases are TGTGCCAGCAGTAATAGCGGGAGGGCAGGCGGGGAGCTGTTTTTT.

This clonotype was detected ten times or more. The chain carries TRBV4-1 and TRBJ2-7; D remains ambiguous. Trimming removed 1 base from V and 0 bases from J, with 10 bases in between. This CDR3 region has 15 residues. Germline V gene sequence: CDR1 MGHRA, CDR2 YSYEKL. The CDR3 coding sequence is TGCGCCAGCAGCCAAGGGACCCTGAGCTCCTACGAGCAGTACTTC. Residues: CASSQGTLSSYEQYF.

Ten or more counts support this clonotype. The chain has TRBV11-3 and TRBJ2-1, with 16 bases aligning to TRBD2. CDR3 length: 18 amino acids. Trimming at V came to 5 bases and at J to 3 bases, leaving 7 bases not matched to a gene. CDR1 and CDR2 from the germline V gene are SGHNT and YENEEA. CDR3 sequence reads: CASSPTGTSGRDYNEQFF. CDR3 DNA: TGTGCCAGCAGCCCAACCGGGACTAGCGGGAGGGACTACAATGAGCAGTTCTTC.

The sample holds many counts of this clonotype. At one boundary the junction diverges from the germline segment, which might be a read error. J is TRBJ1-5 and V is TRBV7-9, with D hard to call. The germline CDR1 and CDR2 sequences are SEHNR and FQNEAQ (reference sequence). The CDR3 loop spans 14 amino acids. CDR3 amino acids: CASSLAGPNQPQHF. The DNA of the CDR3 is TGTGCCAGCAGTTTAGCAGGACCCAATCAGCCCCAGCATTTT.

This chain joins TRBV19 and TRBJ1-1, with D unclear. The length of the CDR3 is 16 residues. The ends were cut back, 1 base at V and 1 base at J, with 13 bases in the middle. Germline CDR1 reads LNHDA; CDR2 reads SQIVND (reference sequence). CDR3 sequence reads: CASSIAVGLENTEAFF. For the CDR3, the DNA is TGTGCCAGTAGTATAGCAGTGGGATTGGAGAACACTGAAGCTTTCTTT. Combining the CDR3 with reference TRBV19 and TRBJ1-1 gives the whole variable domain DGGITQSPKYLFRKEGQNVTLSCEQNLNHDAMYWYRQDPGQGLRLIYYSQIVNDFQKGDIAEGYSVSREKKESFPLTVTSAQKNPTAFYLCASSIAVGLENTEAFFGQGTRLTVV.

This CDR3 reads CSARDPQVRDTF. The CDR3 nucleotides read TGCAGTGCTAGAGACCCACAGGTTCGGGACACCTTC. This chain links TRBV20-1 with TRBJ1-2, with D possibly TRBD1 on 5 matching bases. Germline-derived CDR1 and CDR2 are DFQATT and SNEGSKA (reference sequence). This CDR3 has 12 residues. V lost 0 bases, J lost 12 bases, and 14 bases lay in between.

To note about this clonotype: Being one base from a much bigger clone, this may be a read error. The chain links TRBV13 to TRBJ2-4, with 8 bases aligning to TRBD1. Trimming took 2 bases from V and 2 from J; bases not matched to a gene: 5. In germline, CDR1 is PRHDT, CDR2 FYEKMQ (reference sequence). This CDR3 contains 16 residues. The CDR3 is CASSLQGAWTKNIQYF. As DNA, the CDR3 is TGTGCCAGCAGCTTACAGGGGGCTTGGACCAAAAACATTCAGTACTTC.

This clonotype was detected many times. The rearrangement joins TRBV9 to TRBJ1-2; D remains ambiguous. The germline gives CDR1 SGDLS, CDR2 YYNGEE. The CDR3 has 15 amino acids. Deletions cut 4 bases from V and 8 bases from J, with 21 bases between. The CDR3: CASSSHGRWEDGYTF. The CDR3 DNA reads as TGTGCCAGCAGCTCCCACGGGAGGTGGGAGGACGGCTACACCTTC.

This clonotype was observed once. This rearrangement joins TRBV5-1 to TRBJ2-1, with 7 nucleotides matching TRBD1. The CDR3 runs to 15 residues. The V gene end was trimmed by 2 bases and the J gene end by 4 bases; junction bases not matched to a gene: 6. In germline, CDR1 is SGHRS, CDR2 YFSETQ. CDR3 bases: TGCGCCAGCAGCTTCTCCACAGGGGTATACAATGAGCAGTTCTTC. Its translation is CASSFSTGVYNEQFF. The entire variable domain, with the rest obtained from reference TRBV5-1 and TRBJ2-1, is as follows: KAGVTQTPRYLIKTRGQQVTLSCSPISGHRSVSWYQQTPGQGLQFLFEYFSETQRNKGNFPGRFSGRQFSNSRSEMNVSTLELGDSALYLCASSFSTGVYNEQFFGPGTRLTVL.

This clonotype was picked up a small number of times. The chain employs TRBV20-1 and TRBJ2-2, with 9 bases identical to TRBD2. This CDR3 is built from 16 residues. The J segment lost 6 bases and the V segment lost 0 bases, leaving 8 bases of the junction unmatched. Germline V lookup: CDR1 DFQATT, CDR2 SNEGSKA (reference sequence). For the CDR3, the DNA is TGCAGTGCTAGAGATCGGAGAGCTAGCGGGGCCGGGGAGCTGTTTTTT. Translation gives CSARDRRASGAGELFF.

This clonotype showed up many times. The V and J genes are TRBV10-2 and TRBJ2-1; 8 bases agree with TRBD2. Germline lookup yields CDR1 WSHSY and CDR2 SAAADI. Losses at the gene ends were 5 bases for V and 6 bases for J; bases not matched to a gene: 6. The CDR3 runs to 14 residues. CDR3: CASSSSGSGNEQFF. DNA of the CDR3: TGCGCCAGCAGTTCAAGCGGGAGCGGCAATGAGCAGTTCTTC.

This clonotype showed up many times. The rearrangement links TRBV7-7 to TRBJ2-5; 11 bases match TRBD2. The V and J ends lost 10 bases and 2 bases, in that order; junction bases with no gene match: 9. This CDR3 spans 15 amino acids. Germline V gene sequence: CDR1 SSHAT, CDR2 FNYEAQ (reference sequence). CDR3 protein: CATKTSGNGQETQYF. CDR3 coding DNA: TGTGCCACTAAGACTAGCGGGAATGGGCAAGAGACCCAGTACTTC.

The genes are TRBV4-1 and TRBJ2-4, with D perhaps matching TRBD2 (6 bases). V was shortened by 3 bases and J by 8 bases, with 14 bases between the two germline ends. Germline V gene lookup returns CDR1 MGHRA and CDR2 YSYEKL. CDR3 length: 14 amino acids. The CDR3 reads CASSHPGTADIQYF. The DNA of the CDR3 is TGCGCCAGCAGCCACCCCGGGACTGCGGACATTCAGTACTTC.

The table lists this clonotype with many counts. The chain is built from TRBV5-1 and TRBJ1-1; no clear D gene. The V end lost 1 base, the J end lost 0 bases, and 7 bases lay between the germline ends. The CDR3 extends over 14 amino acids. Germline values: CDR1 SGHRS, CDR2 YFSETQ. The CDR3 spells CASSLYPLNTEAFF. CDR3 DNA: TGCGCCAGCAGCTTGTACCCGCTGAACACTGAAGCTTTCTTT.

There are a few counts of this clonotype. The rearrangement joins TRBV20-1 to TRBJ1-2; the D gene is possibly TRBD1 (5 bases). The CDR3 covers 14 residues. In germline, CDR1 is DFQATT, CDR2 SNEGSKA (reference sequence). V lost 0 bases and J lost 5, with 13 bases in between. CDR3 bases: TGCAGTGCTAGAGATAACGACAGCGGATATGGCTACACCTTC. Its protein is CSARDNDSGYGYTF.